Presented here are 23 T cell receptor beta chains from one specimen sequenced in a study of T cells in Graves' hyperthyroidism and ophthalmopathy. Authors of the study amplified TCR beta CDR3 regions from RNA transcripts. TCR CDR3 regions were first amplified by RT-PCR with HTBI primers. TCRdb passed the multiplex PCR reads through MiXCR, listing each CDR3 protein once. The profile shows 300,000 to 450,000 distinct CDR3 sequences, 13% of them singletons. Sequencing used blood. Receptors originate from a woman younger than 30 with Graves' hyperthyroidism.

This chain joins TRBV15 and TRBJ1-5, with D maybe TRBD1 (5 bases). The CDR3 contains 15 residues. From germline, CDR1 is LNHNV and CDR2 YYDKDF (reference sequence). The V gene lost 5 bases and the J gene lost 2 bases, with 13 bases spanning the gap. The CDR3 DNA follows: TGTGCCACCAGCTCCGATAGGGGCCGCAATCAGCCCCAGCATTTT. Encoded protein: CATSSDRGRNQPQHF.

The chain combines TRBV20-1 with TRBJ2-7, with TRBD2 as a possible D gene (6 bases). The CDR3 extends over 15 amino acids. The germline V gene has CDR1 DFQATT and CDR2 SNEGSKA (reference sequence). V was clipped by 0 bases and J by 2 bases, with 14 bases between them. The CDR3 DNA follows: TGCAGTGCTAGAGAGGGGCGGGATGGGCCCTACGAGCAGTACTTC. Translation: CSAREGRDGPYEQYF.

This clonotype was seen many times. V and J are TRBV3-1 and TRBJ1-2, with a weak D call TRBD1 (6 bases). The germline V gene has CDR1 LGHDT and CDR2 YNNKEL (reference sequence). V was trimmed by 6 bases and J by 4 bases, leaving 15 bases between them. The CDR3 contains 14 residues. Here the CDR3 reads CASRLAGEVYGYTF. As DNA, the CDR3 is TGTGCCAGCAGACTGGCAGGGGAGGTCTATGGCTACACCTTC.

Ten or more counts support this clonotype. V gene TRBV29-1 combines with J gene TRBJ2-1; perhaps TRBD2 as D (6 bases). This CDR3 is built from 14 residues. CDR1 and CDR2 from the germline V gene are SQVTM and ANQGSEA. V shed 1 base and J shed 3 bases, with 10 bases lying between them. CDR3 protein: CSVEGGVGYNEQFF. The CDR3 region has the DNA TGCAGCGTTGAAGGGGGGGTCGGCTACAATGAGCAGTTCTTC.

This clonotype was observed at least ten times. The chain employs TRBV7-2 and TRBJ2-3, with 11 bases lining up with TRBD2. J was trimmed by 4 bases and V by 5 bases; bases with no gene match: 14. CDR3 length: 18 amino acids. CDR1 and CDR2 from the germline V gene are SGHTA and FQGNSA. CDR3 DNA sequence: TGTGCCAGCAGCCCTCCGGGTAGACTAGCGGGAAAAGCAGATACGCAGTATTTT. Translating it yields CASSPPGRLAGKADTQYF.

This clonotype was observed a few times. This sequence may be a read error, since a much larger clone differs from it by one base. J is TRBJ2-1 and V is TRBV11-3; the match to TRBD2 covers 7 bases. The CDR3 contains 17 residues. V dropped 3 bases and J dropped 8; count of bases not matched to a gene: 16. Germline assignment: CDR1 SGHNT and CDR2 YENEEA. This chain's CDR3 is CASSFSTGGGDYYEQFF. CDR3 sequence (DNA): TGTGCCAGCAGCTTTTCCACTGGCGGGGGAGATTATTATGAGCAGTTCTTC.

The chain joins TRBV12-3 or TRBV12-4 to TRBJ2-3; 10 nucleotides line up with TRBD1. This CDR3 region has 15 residues. The V and J ends lost 4 bases and 3 bases, in that order; junction bases with no gene match: 4. The CDR3 sequence: CASSSRQGATDTQYF. CDR3 sequence (DNA): TGTGCCAGCAGTTCTAGACAGGGGGCAACAGATACGCAGTATTTT.

This clonotype came up many times. This chain links TRBV2 with TRBJ1-2; D gene unclear. V was cut by 1 base and J by 6 bases, with 6 bases left in between. This CDR3 contains 12 residues. Germline loops: CDR1 SNHLY, CDR2 FYNNEI. CDR3 in amino acids: CASSEGSDGYTF. The DNA for the CDR3 is TGTGCCAGCAGTGAAGGCTCGGATGGCTACACCTTC.

The gene calls are TRBV19 and TRBJ2-1; 10 bases are a match to TRBD2. Germline V gives CDR1 LNHDA, CDR2 SQIVND (reference sequence). The V gene end was trimmed by 4 bases and the J gene end by 8 bases; junction bases not matched to a gene: 14. This CDR3 spans 17 amino acids. The CDR3 is CASSNRRASGSKDEQFF. Here the CDR3 DNA reads TGTGCCAGTAGTAACAGAAGAGCTAGCGGGAGTAAAGATGAGCAGTTCTTC.

This clonotype was counted many times. The chain is built from TRBV5-8 and TRBJ2-5; D uncertain. V was cut by 5 bases and J by 5 bases, with 16 bases left in between. This CDR3 is 14 amino acids long. CDR1 is SGHTS and CDR2 is YDEGEE in the germline V gene. CDR3 DNA: TGTGCCAGCAGTATTGGAAGTACATTGGAGACCCAGTACTTC. Translation: CASSIGSTLETQYF.

The chain combines TRBV4-1 with TRBJ1-1, with a possible D match to TRBD1 (5 bases). The CDR3 is 17 amino acids. Germline V lookup: CDR1 MGHRA, CDR2 YSYEKL. V lost 0 bases and J 10 bases, leaving 24 bases between the germline ends. CDR3 sequence (DNA): TGCGCCAGCAGCCAAGATCAGGACGTGACCGCCATGGGGGTAGCTTTCTTT. It yields the protein CASSQDQDVTAMGVAFF.

This clonotype was counted between two and nine times. This chain connects TRBV28 to TRBJ1-2, with D possibly matching TRBD1 (5 bases). Germline V gene lookup returns CDR1 MDHEN and CDR2 SYDVKM. With 5 bases removed from V and 5 bases from J, the gap between germline ends came to 18 bases. The CDR3 extends over 15 amino acids. The DNA for the CDR3 is TGTGCCAGCAGTCCTACTCCAAGGGGCCGGTATGGCTACACCTTC. Its protein product is CASSPTPRGRYGYTF.

There are many counts of this clonotype. This chain uses TRBV7-8 with TRBJ2-5, with unresolved D. Trimming shortened V by 1 base and J by 8 bases, and 8 bases separated the two germline ends. Germline CDR1 SGHVS, CDR2 FQNEAQ. The length of the CDR3 is 12 residues. The CDR3 protein is CASSLGRGTQYF. The CDR3 coding sequence is TGTGCCAGCAGCTTAGGACGCGGAACCCAGTACTTC.

There are many counts of this clonotype. This chain links TRBV20-1 with TRBJ2-3; no firm D call. V lost 0 bases and J lost 8, with 9 bases in between. The germline CDR1 and CDR2 sequences are DFQATT and SNEGSKA (reference sequence). The CDR3 consists of 12 residues. In nucleotides, the CDR3 is TGCAGTGCTAGAGATGGAGCGAGTACGCAGTATTTT. It encodes CSARDGASTQYF.

The chain carries TRBV6-1 and TRBJ1-2; 9 bases align to TRBD1. Germline trimming cut 6 bases from V and 4 bases from J; bases unmatched to any gene: 6. The CDR3 is made up of 14 amino acids. Per germline, CDR1 MNHNS and CDR2 SASEGT. CDR3 bases: TGTGCCAGCAGCAAGACAGGGGGTGGCTATGGCTACACCTTC. This codes for CASSKTGGGYGYTF.

This clonotype showed up many times. V and J are TRBV7-2 and TRBJ2-1, with D perhaps TRBD1 or TRBD2 (6 bases each). Germline-derived CDR1 and CDR2 are SGHTA and FQGNSA. There are 15 residues in the CDR3. V was clipped by 0 bases and J by 5 bases, with 11 bases between them. Here the CDR3 reads CASSLAGGRNNEQFF. For the CDR3, the DNA is TGTGCCAGCAGCTTAGCGGGGGGCCGGAACAATGAGCAGTTCTTC.

This clonotype showed up many times. This chain links TRBV11-1 with TRBJ2-7; 7 bases are shared with TRBD1. CDR1 is SGHAT and CDR2 is FQDESV in the germline V gene (reference sequence). J lost 2 bases, V lost 2 bases, and 6 bases had no gene match. This CDR3 has 15 residues. In DNA, the CDR3 is TGTGCCAGCAGCTTACGTAGCAGGGGGACCTACGAGCAGTACTTC. This encodes CASSLRSRGTYEQYF.

This clonotype was detected a few times. A much bigger clone sits one base away, suggesting this may be a read error. The CDR3 carries no conserved terminal phenylalanine or tryptophan, so it likely arises from a read error. This chain uses TRBV10-3 with TRBJ2-5; D is possibly TRBD2 (6 bases). Germline values: CDR1 ENHRY, CDR2 SYGVKD. This CDR3 contains 13 residues. Trimming shortened V by 6 bases and J by 1 base, and 9 bases separated the two germline ends. CDR3 amino acids: CAIREGSQETQYL. The CDR3 DNA reads as TGTGCCATCAGGGAGGGCAGCCAAGAGACCCAGTACCTC.

This clonotype was recorded at least ten times. The V call is TRBV6-2 or TRBV6-3, the J call TRBJ2-3; D gene unclear. V lost 2 bases, J lost 6 bases, and 12 bases lay in between. CDR1 and CDR2 (germline): MNHEY, SVGEGT. CDR3 size: 14 residues. CDR3 amino acids: CASSYSQIPDTQYF. CDR3 DNA: TGTGCCAGCAGTTACAGCCAGATTCCGGATACGCAGTATTTT.

A few counts support this clonotype. DNA of the CDR3: TGTGCCAGCAGCCCCACAGGATCGGGTGAGCAGTTCTTC. Translated: CASSPTGSGEQFF. J is TRBJ2-1 and V is TRBV3-1, with D perhaps matching TRBD1 (5 bases). V lost 4 bases, J lost 9 bases, and 13 bases lay in between. This CDR3 spans 13 amino acids. In germline, CDR1 is LGHDT, CDR2 YNNKEL (reference sequence).

The chain joins TRBV29-1 to TRBJ1-1; TRBD1 is a possible D gene (5 bases). The CDR3 sequence is 12 residues long. Germline CDR1 is SQVTM and CDR2 is ANQGSEA. Trimming removed 3 bases from V and 4 bases from J, with 9 bases in between. The CDR3 loop is CSVERDGTEAFF. For the CDR3, the DNA is TGCAGCGTTGAGAGGGACGGCACTGAAGCTTTCTTT. Full variable domain (rest looked up from reference TRBV29-1 and TRBJ1-1): SAVISQKPSRDICQRGTSLTIQCQVDSQVTMMFWYRQQPGQSLTLIATANQGSEATYESGFVIDKFPISRPNLTFSTLTVSNMSPEDSSIYLCSVERDGTEAFFGQGTRLTVV.

The chain joins TRBV12-3 or TRBV12-4 to TRBJ1-2; 7 bases fit TRBD1. This CDR3 spans 14 amino acids. V trimming: 6 bases; J trimming: 4 bases; junction bases outside the gene matches: 8. In nucleotides, the CDR3 is TGTGCCAGCAGCGCAGCAGGGGGACTCTATGGCTACACCTTC. Protein product: CASSAAGGLYGYTF.

This clonotype was seen repeatedly, ten times or more. The CDR3: CASSPPGQYTEAFF. CDR3 bases: TGTGCCAGCTCTCCTCCGGGACAGTACACTGAAGCTTTCTTT. The V call is TRBV18, the J call TRBJ1-1; 7 nucleotides match TRBD1. V lost 6 bases to trimming and J lost 3 bases; unmatched junction nucleotides: 7. Germline CDR1 is KGHSH and CDR2 is LQKENI. CDR3 size: 14 residues.